The clone carrying this TCR beta chain was seen a handful of times. The antigen remains undetermined. The V and J ends lost 7 bases and 1 base respectively, with 16 bases between them. This CDR3 has 15 amino acids. The V gene's germline CDR1 is MNHEY and CDR2 SMNVEV (reference sequence). The primer mix had 60 Vbeta and 13 Jbeta primers. The repertoire was sequenced with immunoSEQ multiplex PCR; TCRdb's copy has only in-frame clones and lacks some. The sample carries roughly 140,000 clones, less than 10% recorded once. This sample stems from a study of cytomegalovirus exposure and HLA in healthy donors. General study findings and limits: Reports credit the classifier with highly specific, highly sensitive diagnosis of cytomegalovirus status. Associated with cytomegalovirus, according to the listing, were around 160 TCR beta chains. Most sequenced TCRs were rare (though some public TCRs occurred in many donors). Common viral pathogens seemed to be connected with several of the most significant clusters, according to a later analysis.

This clonotype originated in a male donor in good health and CMV-seronegative. The V call is TRBV27, the J call TRBJ1-1, with D perhaps TRBD1 (6 bases). Input material: PBMCs. The chain's CDR3 is CASKGNDRSNTEAFF. DNA for the CDR3: TGTGCCAGCAAGGGAAATGACAGGTCGAACACTGAAGCTTTCTTT.